This TCR beta chain was retrieved from a study of blood T cell repertoires in COVID-19. About the research overall: The United States, Italy and Spain provided the acute and convalescent COVID-19 samples. In each case, the material was cDNA or gDNA derived from T cells, B-cell-depleted T cells, or PBMCs.

Trimming took 5 bases from V and 0 from J; bases not matched to a gene: 8. The germline CDR1 and CDR2 sequences are MNHEY and SMNVEV (reference sequence). The CDR3 has 16 residues. Seattle participants joined during active infection and were tracked over time. Original analysis: Estimates of nucleated cell counts were drawn from the amplification of reference gene primers. Data came from immunoSEQ multiplex PCR; TCRdb stores just in-frame clones and leaves some out. That table supplies the V and J calls and clone size; D and trimming were determined from the DNA. In the table there are about 200,000 clones, 70% to 90% of which are singletons.

The V gene is TRBV27, the J gene TRBJ2-5; 8 bases are a match to TRBD2. This receptor was identified in a man in his 60s with COVID-19, enrolled during active disease. Sequencing was done on a sample of peripheral blood. CDR3 region: CASSRTGGGNQETQYF. DNA for the CDR3: TGTGCCAGCAGTCGGACCGGGGGGGGAAACCAAGAGACCCAGTACTTC.